Listed below are T cell receptor beta chains from one sample, sequenced in a study of Graves' ophthalmopathy and Graves' hyperthyroidism. In TCRdb, the multiplex PCR reads were re-called with MiXCR into one record per CDR3 protein. The repertoire consists of some 380,000 distinct CDR3 sequences, with 15% occurring once and the leading ten covering roughly 7%. Sequenced input: peripheral blood. These receptors came from a woman under 30 with stable Graves' hyperthyroidism. Each CDR3 is given with its conserved first and last residue. The order of the fields is J gene, V gene, D gene, clone size, CDR3 DNA, CDR3 protein. A D gene is named only where the DNA matches it firmly. Rows may omit the clone size; those that give it use once, few, many or a size class.

TRBJ1-2 TRBV12-3/TRBV12-4 NA many TGTGCCAGCACTCGGCAGGGGACCCGAGCTAACTATGGCTACACCTTC CASTRQGTRANYGYTF
TRBJ1-2 TRBV20-1 NA many TGCAGTGCTAGGTGGCAGCACCTTTTTAACTATGGCTACACCTTC CSARWQHLFNYGYTF
TRBJ2-5 TRBV24-1 NA many TGTGCCACCAGTGGGGGTGGACCCATGCAAGAGACCCAGTACTTC CATSGGGPMQETQYF
TRBJ2-7 TRBV2 TRBD1 many TGTGCCAGCCTGAGGACAGGGATAAACTACGAGCAGTACTTC CASLRTGINYEQYF
TRBJ2-5 TRBV6-1 NA NA TGTGCCAGCAGTATTTGGAGCGGTGATACTCAAGAGGCCCAGTACTTC CASSIWSGDTQEAQYF
TRBJ2-7 TRBV19 NA many TGTGCCAGTAGTATTTGGTCGGGCCCCGGTGATTCCGAGCAGTACTTC CASSIWSGPGDSEQYF
TRBJ1-1 TRBV6-5 NA many TGTGCCAGCAGAGTCGGGGTAGGGGCGCTTGGAGCTTTCTTT CASRVGVGALGAFF
TRBJ2-5 TRBV11-2 TRBD2 many TGTGCCAGCAGCTTAGAGCTTAGCGGGGAGACCCAGTACTTC CASSLELSGETQYF
TRBJ1-2 TRBV27 NA many TGTGCCACCAAAGAGGGGTTGAATGGCTACACCTTC CATKEGLNGYTF
TRBJ2-4 TRBV20-1 TRBD2 many TGCAGTGCTAGAGGGAGATGGGCGGGGGACATTCAGTACTTC CSARGRWAGDIQYF
TRBJ2-7 TRBV20-1 TRBD2 many TGCAGTGCTAGACAAGTTAGGGCTAGCGGGGGTTACGAGCAGTACTTC CSARQVRASGGYEQYF
TRBJ1-2 TRBV2 NA many TGTGCCAGCAGTGAATCGCCCATTAACTATGGCTACACCTTC CASSESPINYGYTF
TRBJ1-1 TRBV2 TRBD1 many TGTGCCATCATAGAACCGGGACAGGGGGCAACGGGGAATGAAGCTTTCTTT CAIIEPGQGATGNEAFF
TRBJ1-3 TRBV7-9 TRBD1 few TGTGCCAGCAGCCAGGGGGGGGCAGACACCATATATTTT CASSQGGADTIYF
TRBJ1-6 TRBV5-1 NA once TGCGCCAGCAGCTTGTCAGGGGCAGGTTCACCGCTCAACTTT CASSLSGAGSPLNF
TRBJ2-7 TRBV20-1 NA many TGCAGTGCTAGGGGGACCCTCAGCTCCTACGAGCAGTACTTC CSARGTLSSYEQYF
TRBJ2-1 TRBV5-6 TRBD2 many TGTGCCAGCAGCTTAGCGGGGGGCGCAGGGAATGAGCAGTTCTTC CASSLAGGAGNEQFF
TRBJ1-1 TRBV9 NA many TGTGCCAGCAGCGTTTTACAGGGGAACACTGAAGCTTTCTTT CASSVLQGNTEAFF
TRBJ1-1 TRBV18 TRBD1 few TGTGCCAGCTCACCCAAGACAGGGGGGTCGGCTGAAGCTTTCTTT CASSPKTGGSAEAFF
TRBJ2-2 TRBV7-2 NA many TGTGCCAGCAGCCCGGGACTTAGCGGTGGGGAGCTGTTTTTT CASSPGLSGGELFF
TRBJ2-5 TRBV20-1 NA few TGCAGTGCCCCTCTCCCCCGGGGACGGGAACAACAAGAGACCCAGTACTTC CSAPLPRGREQQETQYF
TRBJ2-7 TRBV12-3/TRBV12-4 TRBD1 many TGTGCCAGCAGTCCCCCTCCGGGACAGGGAAACTACGAGCAGTACTTC CASSPPPGQGNYEQYF
TRBJ2-3 TRBV11-2 NA many TGTGCCAGCAGTCAATCAGATACGCAGTATTTT CASSQSDTQYF
TRBJ2-5 TRBV24-1 NA many TGTGCCACCAGTGACGCCTCCGGAGGGTGGCGAGAGACCCAGTACTTC CATSDASGGWRETQYF
TRBJ1-1 TRBV6-1 NA NA TGTGCCAGCAGTGAAGCGCAAAGCACTGAAGCTTTCTTT CASSEAQSTEAFF
TRBJ2-7 TRBV12-3/TRBV12-4 NA many TGTGCCAGCAGTTTAGCGGGGGGATCCTCCTACGAGCAGTACTTC CASSLAGGSSYEQYF
TRBJ1-6 TRBV19 NA few TGTGCCAGTAGTGGGGGCACCCCTCCGGAGCCCCTCCACTTT CASSGGTPPEPLHF
TRBJ2-7 TRBV12-3/TRBV12-4 NA many TGTGCCAGCAGTCTTCGGAGGAGTTTCGTCTCCGAGCAGTACTTC CASSLRRSFVSEQYF
TRBJ1-1 TRBV30 NA NA TGTGCCTGGATCTCCACATTTGGGCGCGTAGGGAGGGGGACTGAAGCTTTCTTT CAWISTFGRVGRGTEAFF
TRBJ1-2 TRBV20-1 NA many TGCAGTGCTATGGGGGCCCGCTATGGCTACACCTTC CSAMGARYGYTF
TRBJ2-7 TRBV12-3/TRBV12-4 NA many TGTGCCAGCAGGGGTCAGGCGGGGAGCTCCTACGAGCAGTACTTC CASRGQAGSSYEQYF
TRBJ1-1 TRBV15 NA many TGTGCCACCAGCAGAGGTAGGGGCAGCCCGAACACTGAAGCTTTCTTT CATSRGRGSPNTEAFF
TRBJ1-5 TRBV10-2 TRBD1 many TGCGCCAGCAGTGAGAGGGACAGGGGAGGACAGCCCCAGCATTTT CASSERDRGGQPQHF
TRBJ1-1 TRBV7-8 NA many TGTGCCAGCAGCTTAAAATTCACTGAAGCTTTCTTT CASSLKFTEAFF
TRBJ1-1 TRBV20-1 NA few TGCAGTGCTAGTCGGGCCCCTGCCGGCCCTGAAGCTTTCTTT CSASRAPAGPEAFF
TRBJ1-1 TRBV6-2/TRBV6-3 TRBD1 many TGTGCCAGCACCTACGGGACAGTTCTCAGGAACACTGAAGCTTTCTTT CASTYGTVLRNTEAFF
TRBJ2-5 TRBV7-9 NA few TGTGCCAGCAGCTTATTGCGACAAGAGACCCAGTACTTC CASSLLRQETQYF
TRBJ1-1 TRBV19 NA many TGTGCCAGTAGCTCAATCGGGCGGGTGGACACTGAAGCTTTCTTT CASSSIGRVDTEAFF
TRBJ2-2 TRBV6-2/TRBV6-3 TRBD2 NA TGTGCCAGCAGTTACCCCCTAGCGGTTTTCAACACCGGGGAGCTGTTTTTT CASSYPLAVFNTGELFF
TRBJ1-5 TRBV19 NA many TGTGCCAGTAGTATACCCCCAGGGCACCAGAGCAATCAGCCCCAGCATTTT CASSIPPGHQSNQPQHF
TRBJ2-5 TRBV3-1 NA NA TGTGCCAGCAGCCCCCGGGCCGTAGAGACCCAGCACTTC CASSPRAVETQHF
TRBJ1-1 TRBV5-1 NA many TGCGCCAGCGGTAAGCCAGGGACCACTGAAGCTTTCTTT CASGKPGTTEAFF
TRBJ2-7 TRBV6-2/TRBV6-3 NA NA TGTGCCAGCATCCTCGGGAGAGGGCTGTACGAGCAGTACTTC CASILGRGLYEQYF
TRBJ2-7 TRBV3-1 TRBD1 many TGTGCCAGCAGCCATGGGACAGGGGGCGACGAGCAGTACTTC CASSHGTGGDEQYF
TRBJ2-7 TRBV7-2 TRBD2 NA TGTGCCAGCAGCTTATCTTCCCGTAGCGGGAGGACACACGGGTACTACGAGCAGTACTTC CASSLSSRSGRTHGYYEQYF
TRBJ1-5 TRBV6-1 NA many TGTGCCAGCAGTGTATCAAGGGGCTATAGCAATCAGCCCCAGCATTTT CASSVSRGYSNQPQHF
TRBJ1-2 TRBV10-3 NA many TGTGCCATCAGTGAAACAGGGAGGTATGGCTACACCTTC CAISETGRYGYTF
TRBJ2-7 TRBV13 NA few TGTGCCAGCAGCTTAGGCGTCCACTTCTACGAGCAGTACTTC CASSLGVHFYEQYF
TRBJ2-7 TRBV12-3/TRBV12-4 NA many TGTGCCAGCAGTCAGTTTTTCTCCGGACAGCTTAACTCCTACGAGCAGTACTTC CASSQFFSGQLNSYEQYF
TRBJ1-1 TRBV29-1 NA many TGCAGCGTTGAAAAGGGACAGAACACTGAAGCTTTCTTT CSVEKGQNTEAFF
TRBJ2-5 TRBV20-1 NA NA TGCAGTGCTATCGGCAGTCAAGAGACCCAGTACTTC CSAIGSQETQYF
TRBJ2-5 TRBV5-6 NA NA TGTGCCAGCAGCTCCCGTTGGGGGCCCGCCGAAGAGACCCAGTACTTC CASSSRWGPAEETQYF
TRBJ2-5 TRBV12-5 TRBD2 many TGTGCTAGTGGTTTGGGACTTTTTACCGGGACTAGCGGGGGACAAGAGACCCAGTACTTC CASGLGLFTGTSGGQETQYF
TRBJ1-1 TRBV7-8 TRBD1 many TGTGCCAGCAGCTTAGCCGGGACAGGGAGGTCGAACACTGAAGCTTTCTTT CASSLAGTGRSNTEAFF
TRBJ2-7 TRBV6-2/TRBV6-3 NA many TGTGCCAGCAGGCACTTTGTTTACCGGGACACCTACGAGCAGTACTTC CASRHFVYRDTYEQYF
TRBJ2-5 TRBV7-2 NA many TGTGCCAGCAGTTCAGACTGGGGGCTCCAAGAGACCCAGTACTTC CASSSDWGLQETQYF
TRBJ2-7 TRBV6-1 NA many TGTGCCAGCAGTGAAATGCGGGACACCGCCTACGAGCAGTACTTC CASSEMRDTAYEQYF
TRBJ1-1 TRBV19 NA many TGTGCCAGTAGACCCCGACAGGTCCGGAACACTGAAGCTTTCTTT CASRPRQVRNTEAFF
TRBJ1-1 TRBV6-1 NA many TGTGCCAGCAGGGCAAGGTGGATGAACACTGAAGCTTTCTTT CASRARWMNTEAFF
TRBJ1-2 TRBV7-9 NA few TGTGCCAGCAGCTTAGGGTGGGCCCCTGGCTACACCTTC CASSLGWAPGYTF